Described below is a single TCR beta chain sequence and its context. The PCR was carried out with 60 Vbeta primers and 13 Jbeta primers. Assay: immunoSEQ multiplex PCR; the TCRdb copy retains only in-frame clones and omits some. The sample consists of 150,000 to 200,000 clones, 70% to 85% of them appearing once. This sample stems from a study of cytomegalovirus exposure and HLA in healthy donors. J gave up 8 bases and V 2 bases, and 6 bases lay outside the gene matches. Germline V gene data show CDR1 as SNHLY and CDR2 as FYNNEI. The length of the CDR3 is 14 residues. Source material: PBMCs. The TCR originated in a middle-aged man in good health and CMV-seropositive. This chain connects TRBV2 to TRBJ2-4, with 7 bases matching TRBD1. In nucleotides, the CDR3 is TGTGCCAGCAGTGAAAGGGCAGGGGGTGACATTCAGTACTTC. Its protein product is CASSERAGGDIQYF.